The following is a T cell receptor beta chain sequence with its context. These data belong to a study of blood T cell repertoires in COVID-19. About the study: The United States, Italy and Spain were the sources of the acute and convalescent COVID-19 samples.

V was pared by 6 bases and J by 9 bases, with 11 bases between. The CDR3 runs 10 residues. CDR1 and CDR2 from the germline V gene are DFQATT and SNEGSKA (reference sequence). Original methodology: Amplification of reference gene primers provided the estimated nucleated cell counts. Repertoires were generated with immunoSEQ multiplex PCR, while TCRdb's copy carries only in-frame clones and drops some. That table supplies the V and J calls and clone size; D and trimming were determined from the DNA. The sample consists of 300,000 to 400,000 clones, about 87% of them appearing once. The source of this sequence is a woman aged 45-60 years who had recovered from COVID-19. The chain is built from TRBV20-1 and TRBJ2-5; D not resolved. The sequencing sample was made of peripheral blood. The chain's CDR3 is CSALIAAQYF. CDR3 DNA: TGCAGTGCGCTAATAGCTGCCCAGTACTTC.